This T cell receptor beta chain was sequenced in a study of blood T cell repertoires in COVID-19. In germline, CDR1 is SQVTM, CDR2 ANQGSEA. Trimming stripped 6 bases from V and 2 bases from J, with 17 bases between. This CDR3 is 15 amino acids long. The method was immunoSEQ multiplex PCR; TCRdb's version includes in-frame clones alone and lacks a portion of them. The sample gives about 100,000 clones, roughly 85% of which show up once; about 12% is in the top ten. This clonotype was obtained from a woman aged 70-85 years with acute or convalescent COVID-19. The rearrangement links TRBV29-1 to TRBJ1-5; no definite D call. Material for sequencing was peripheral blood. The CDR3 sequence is CSVADGLLGNQPQHF. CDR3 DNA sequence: TGCAGCGTAGCGGACGGCCTTTTGGGCAATCAGCCCCAGCATTTT.